A selection of T cell receptor beta chains follows, all from one sample in a study of patients and donors after allogeneic stem cell transplantation. TCRdb reprocessed the RT-PCR reads via MiXCR and lists one record per CDR3 protein. The sample carries about a million distinct CDR3 sequences, 18% recorded once. Input material: blood, either unsorted or a sorted T cell fraction (not recorded which). The receptors were sampled from a human donor who was either an allogeneic HSCT recipient or a stem cell or donor lymphocyte infusion donor (not recorded which). It is not recorded whose cells these are; they may come from a transplant donor. Both conserved end residues are part of each CDR3.

v_gene: TRBV7-8; j_gene: TRBJ1-1; CDR3aa: CASSPDETEAFF
v_gene: TRBV7-2; j_gene: TRBJ1-5; CDR3aa: CASSLDNNQPQHF
v_gene: TRBV5-1; j_gene: TRBJ2-1; CDR3aa: CASSTPLSGSGGDEQFF
v_gene: TRBV4-1; j_gene: TRBJ1-4; CDR3aa: CASSLTSGQGREKLFF
v_gene: TRBV5-1; j_gene: TRBJ2-1; CDR3aa: CASSLPDRAYNEQFF
v_gene: TRBV4-3; j_gene: TRBJ2-2; CDR3aa: CASSQDKLYYTGELFF
v_gene: TRBV29-1; j_gene: TRBJ2-3; CDR3aa: CSVIAKRTLSTDTQYF
v_gene: TRBV3-1; j_gene: TRBJ2-5; CDR3aa: CASSQETSGQETQYF
v_gene: TRBV2; j_gene: TRBJ2-6; CDR3aa: CASSDRRGLPSGANVLTF
v_gene: TRBV20-1; j_gene: TRBJ1-5; CDR3aa: CSARVLGGAPGQPQHF
v_gene: TRBV5-1; j_gene: TRBJ2-7; CDR3aa: CASSPELAGGYEQYF
v_gene: TRBV12-3/TRBV12-4; j_gene: TRBJ2-5; CDR3aa: CASRRQVGGQETQYF
v_gene: TRBV6-2/TRBV6-3; j_gene: TRBJ1-2; CDR3aa: CASSYYQANYGYTF
v_gene: TRBV7-8; j_gene: TRBJ2-7; CDR3aa: CASRPGRRYEQYF
v_gene: TRBV7-8; j_gene: TRBJ2-1; CDR3aa: CASRTGLISYNEQFF
v_gene: TRBV20-1; j_gene: TRBJ2-5; CDR3aa: CSAIFLETQYF
v_gene: TRBV29-1; j_gene: TRBJ1-1; CDR3aa: CSGRDKNTEAFF
v_gene: TRBV10-3; j_gene: TRBJ2-3; CDR3aa: CAISDKGQGTDTQYF
v_gene: TRBV20-1; j_gene: TRBJ2-3; CDR3aa: CSARDLSGRPFAASTDTQYF
v_gene: TRBV30; j_gene: TRBJ2-7; CDR3aa: CAWSVRGTPSSEQYF
v_gene: TRBV4-1; j_gene: TRBJ2-7; CDR3aa: CASSQDLGLTYEQYF
v_gene: TRBV20-1; j_gene: TRBJ2-7; CDR3aa: CSARPTPWGLAGGEQYF
v_gene: TRBV28; j_gene: TRBJ2-7; CDR3aa: CASSSPPRGDYEQYF
v_gene: TRBV4-1; j_gene: TRBJ2-7; CDR3aa: CASSPVAGNEQYF